One and the same sample provided the 3 T cell receptor beta chains below, sequenced in a study of T cell repertoires in cytomegalovirus infection. Their recognized antigens are unknown. MiXCR, applied by TCRdb to the reads, yields one record per CDR3 protein. Among about 310,000 distinct CDR3 sequences listed, roughly 25% were seen once. The input for sequencing was cultured PBMCs, taken from culture after CMV antigen stimulation. The receptors stem from a human donor in good health (CMV status not recorded). Some clones in this sample may be carry-over from other donors' samples.

The J gene is TRBJ2-1, the V gene TRBV9; TRBD2 agrees at 7 bases. V was clipped by 0 bases and J by 5 bases; unmatched bases: 5. Germline CDR1 SGDLS, CDR2 YYNGEE. This CDR3 contains 15 residues. This chain's CDR3 is CASSVETGGHNEQFF. CDR3 DNA sequence: TGTGCCAGCAGCGTAGAAACGGGAGGTCACAATGAGCAGTTCTTC.

The chain links TRBV2 to TRBJ1-1, with D unclear. V lost 1 base and J lost 4, with 1 base in between. This CDR3 spans 11 amino acids. Germline V gives CDR1 SNHLY, CDR2 FYNNEI. The chain's CDR3 is CASSEVTEAFF. The CDR3 bases are TGTGCCAGCAGTGAAGTCACTGAAGCTTTCTTT.

The chain has TRBV28 and TRBJ2-7; D gene ambiguous. This CDR3 spans 12 amino acids. Germline CDR1 MDHEN, CDR2 SYDVKM. With 6 bases removed from V and 4 bases from J, the gap between germline ends came to 10 bases. CDR3 sequence (DNA): TGTGCCAGCAGCCGGGCGGAATACGAGCAGTACGTC. Residues: CASSRAEYEQYV.